Given below is one T cell receptor (beta chain) in context. The sample holds many counts of this clonotype. Its antigen is currently not known. Base qualities are missing; no much larger clone stands one base away. This sample is drawn from a study of blood T cells in healthy people across ages (dated by TCRdb to 2013 to 2016). Some background on the complete study: In model experiments, template switching captured roughly one uniquely barcoded TCR beta cDNA molecule for every two T cells. To track age-related changes in TCR beta repertoire diversity, the study relied on deep sequencing normalized with unique cDNA molecular identifiers. For two donors (one aged 18 to 29 and one aged 80 or older), the study analyzed two additional independent replicas of 1 million unique cDNA reads from the same blood draw. Donors were grouped into four age groups: young (average roughly 17 years), middle-aged (about 38), aged (roughly 62) and long-lived (approximately 82). To avoid experimental bias, donors of different ages were distributed randomly across sequencing lanes. Study-level results and caveats: Observed TCR beta diversity per million T cells fell roughly linearly with age, and a significant reduction was already apparent by age roughly 40. Since profiling was done on bulk unsorted PBMCs, naive and antigen-experienced compartments could not be conclusively compared. The CMV infection status of donors was not known, potentially confounding age-related changes in expanded clonotypes. The percentage of naive T cells measured by flow cytometry correlated strongly with observed TCR beta diversity. Compared with the aged group, the long-lived group had more naive CD4+ T cells, fewer expanded clones and increased TCR diversity, a pattern suggesting age selection. Estimates of total diversity from one million sequenced T cells were regarded as lower bounds and underestimates.

The germline V gene (reference sequence) provides CDR1 LNHNV and CDR2 YYDKDF. Relative to germline, V is 4 bases shorter and J is 4 bases shorter, with 4 bases between their ends. The CDR3 holds 11 amino acids from the cysteine to the phenylalanine. Just CDR3 DNA is preserved here, 33 bases in frame from base 1. The library relied on 5' RACE. The sequencing machine was an Illumina HiSeq 2500. The second PCR ran for roughly 7 to 11 cycles and used a J-beta primer mix along with a sample-barcoded 5' primer. Each TCR beta cDNA molecule received a unique molecular identifier from a template-switch 5' adaptor carrying 12 random nucleotides. Each sample yielded at least 3 million CDR3-containing paired-end reads. First-strand cDNA was synthesized from all RNA with the Mint cDNA synthesis kit, primed by a TRBC-specific oligonucleotide. All cDNA was treated with uracil-DNA glycosylase and then went through a first 18-cycle PCR with the universal primers M1SS and BC2_uni_R. In the original analysis: For normalization, 1 million high-quality reads were randomly selected from each sample, with every read carrying a distinct molecular identifier. Reads with shared molecular identifiers were discarded instead of being binned into consensus sequences. MiTCR, set to a Q25 quality threshold and the strictest error-elimination algorithm, was used for CDR3 identification, clonotype clustering and error correction. A nonparametric unseen species model with Euler transformation was used to estimate lower-bound total TCR beta diversity. Clones were called with MiXCR by TCRdb after fastp trimmed the public reads at Q25, and only in-frame beta chains were retained. Rows with one shared CDR3 protein collapse into an entry with the most common genes and DNA. These V and J calls are TCRdb output, not the study's own analysis. Within this sample are about a million distinct CDR3 sequences, with roughly half of them counted one time only. The ten largest clonotypes hold over 20% of the sample.

The approximately 39 donors, aged about 6 to 95 years, were systemically healthy Caucasian individuals from Russia. Each donor gave about 9.7 milliliters of peripheral blood, drawn into EDTA-treated Vacutainer tubes. Ficoll-Paque density-gradient centrifugation was used to isolate PBMCs, with at least 7 million obtained per sample. Total RNA was extracted from PBMCs with Trizol reagent, with at least 5.5 micrograms obtained per sample. Naive CD45RAhigh/CD27high T cell percentages were measured by flow cytometry on a PBMC aliquot from every donor. This TCR came from a woman aged 60-70 years in good health. The material sequenced was blood. The V and J genes are TRBV15 and TRBJ1-2, with no D gene named confidently. The nucleotides read TGTGCCACCAGCACCCGCTATGGCTACACCTTC. Protein translation: CATSTRYGYTF.